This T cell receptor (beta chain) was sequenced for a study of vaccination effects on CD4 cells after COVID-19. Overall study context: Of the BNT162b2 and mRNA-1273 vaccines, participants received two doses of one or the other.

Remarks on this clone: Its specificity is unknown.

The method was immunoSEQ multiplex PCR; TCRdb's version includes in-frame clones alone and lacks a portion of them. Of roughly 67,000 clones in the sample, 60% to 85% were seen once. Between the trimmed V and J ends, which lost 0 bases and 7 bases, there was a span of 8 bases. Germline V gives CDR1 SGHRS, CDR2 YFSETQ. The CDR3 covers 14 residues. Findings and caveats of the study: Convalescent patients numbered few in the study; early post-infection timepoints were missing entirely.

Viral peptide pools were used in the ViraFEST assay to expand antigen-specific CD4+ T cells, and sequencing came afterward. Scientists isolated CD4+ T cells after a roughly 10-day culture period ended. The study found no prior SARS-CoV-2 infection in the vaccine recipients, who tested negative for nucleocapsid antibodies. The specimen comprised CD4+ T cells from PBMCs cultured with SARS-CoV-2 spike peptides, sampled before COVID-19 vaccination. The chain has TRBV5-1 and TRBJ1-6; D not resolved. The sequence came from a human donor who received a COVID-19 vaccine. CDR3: CASSLAPGNSPLHF. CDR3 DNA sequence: TGCGCCAGCAGCTTGGCCCCGGGGAATTCACCCCTCCACTTT.